The sequence of this T cell receptor (beta chain) was determined in a study of cytomegalovirus exposure and HLA in healthy donors. CDR1 and CDR2 from the germline V gene are SNHLY and FYNNEI. The CDR3 sequence is 15 residues long. Trimming pared 2 bases from V and 1 base from J, leaving 10 bases between. Primers included in the PCR were 60 Vbeta and 13 Jbeta primers. The assay was immunoSEQ multiplex PCR, and TCRdb's table has in-frame clones only and misses some. Here the sample spans about 140,000 clones, roughly 80% being singletons. Study conclusions and caveats: Indistinguishable V segments such as TRBV6-2 and TRBV6-3 were excluded.

Details on this clone: The antigen remains unidentified.

The sample comprised PBMCs. The chain links TRBV2 to TRBJ2-3, with D hard to call. The sequence derives from a female donor in good health and CMV-seronegative. CDR3 sequence (DNA): TGTGCCAGCAGTGAATTAGGCGGTCGCACAGATACGCAGTATTTT. Protein: CASSELGGRTDTQYF.